This T cell receptor beta chain derives from a study of response to subunit inactivated influenza vaccine. From the RT-PCR reads, TCRdb called clonotypes with MiXCR, one entry per CDR3 protein. The sample has some 800,000 distinct CDR3 sequences, about 20% seen once; the top ten hold roughly 10%. Concerning this clonotype: Its antigen is currently unknown.

Study-level points and caveats: The authors put forward the suggestion that each seasonal influenza vaccination may bring in only a limited number of new T cells.

Germline-derived CDR1 and CDR2 are SGHVS and FNYEAQ. V was pared by 7 bases and J by 2 bases, with 12 bases between. The CDR3 has 14 residues. This receptor was identified in a man aged 45 to 65 who received an inactivated influenza vaccine. Source: PBMCs from blood, taken approximately 5 days after vaccination. V and J are TRBV7-6 and TRBJ2-1, with D possibly called TRBD1 or TRBD2 (5 bases each). The CDR3 sequence: CASTHGDPYNEQFF. In DNA form, the CDR3 reads TGTGCCAGCACCCACGGGGACCCCTACAATGAGCAGTTCTTC.